The 24 T cell receptor beta chains presented below share a single source sample, sequenced in a study of blood T cells in healthy people across ages. Through a sample-barcoded 5' primer and a J-beta primer mix, a second PCR was run for roughly 6 to 12 cycles. MiXCR, applied by TCRdb to the 5' RACE reads, yields one record per CDR3 protein. The table shows about 280,000 distinct CDR3 sequences, with 25% to 30% occurring only once. The sample taken for sequencing was blood. The receptors were sampled from a woman aged 70-85 years in good health.

This clonotype has a handful of counts. This chain links TRBV29-1 with TRBJ1-2, with 8 bases aligning to TRBD1. The CDR3 runs to 13 residues. CDR1 SQVTM and CDR2 ANQGSEA come from the germline V gene. Trimming cost V 2 bases and J 4 bases; bases outside gene matches: 3. DNA of the CDR3: TGCAGCGTTGAACAGGGGGCGGGCTATGGCTACACCTTC. It codes for CSVEQGAGYGYTF.

This chain links TRBV20-1 with TRBJ2-3; maybe TRBD2 (6 bases). The CDR3 is 15 amino acids. The V end was cut by 3 bases, the J end by 4 bases, with 17 bases between. Germline-derived CDR1 and CDR2 are DFQATT and SNEGSKA (reference sequence). The CDR3 region has the DNA TGCAGTGCTAGGCCCCTCGGATCGGGGGCAGATACGCAGTATTTT. Its protein product is CSARPLGSGADTQYF.

This clonotype was counted a single time. For the CDR3, the DNA is TGCAGCGGGTCAGGGGTTGGGAGCAACAATGAGCAGTTCTTC. Translating it yields CSGSGVGSNNEQFF. The chain joins TRBV29-1 to TRBJ2-5; tentatively, D is TRBD1 (6 bases). The J call may be wrong; the DNA end is better matched by TRBJ2-1. This CDR3 spans 14 amino acids. Per the germline V gene, CDR1 is SQVTM and CDR2 is ANQGSEA.

The CDR3 here is CASSQSTSGRETQYF. The CDR3 region has the DNA TGTGCCAGCAGCCAATCTACTAGCGGGAGAGAGACCCAGTACTTC. The genes are TRBV3-1 and TRBJ2-5; 11 bases match TRBD2. V was clipped by 2 bases and J by 4 bases; unmatched bases: 3. CDR1 is LGHDT, CDR2 YNNKEL, per germline (reference sequence). The CDR3 contains 15 residues.

The V and J genes are TRBV4-3 and TRBJ2-3; D call uncertain. With 0 bases removed from V and 4 bases from J, the gap between germline ends came to 14 bases. Germline lookup yields CDR1 LGHNA and CDR2 YSLEER. This CDR3 has 16 amino acids. The CDR3 region is CASSQDPAPAADTQYF. The CDR3 DNA follows: TGCGCCAGCAGCCAAGATCCAGCCCCCGCGGCAGATACGCAGTATTTT.

This clonotype was seen a few times. This sequence joins TRBV5-1 and TRBJ1-3; D unresolved. Germline values: CDR1 SGHRS, CDR2 YFSETQ. The CDR3 loop spans 15 amino acids. V gave up 4 bases and J gave up 2 bases, with 13 bases separating them. The CDR3 DNA sequence: TGCGCCAGCAGCCCCACCCAGGAGCCTGGAAACACCATATATTTT. This encodes CASSPTQEPGNTIYF.

This clonotype was observed a handful of times. V and J are TRBV19 and TRBJ2-7; D might be TRBD1 (6 bases). Trimming removed 5 bases from V and 3 bases from J, with 17 bases in between. The V gene's germline CDR1 is LNHDA and CDR2 SQIVND (reference sequence). This CDR3 is built from 15 residues. The CDR3 region is CASSLRGQGLYEQYF. DNA for the CDR3: TGTGCCAGTAGTCTCCGTGGGCAGGGGCTCTACGAGCAGTACTTC.

This clonotype was observed a few times. V gene TRBV10-2 combines with J gene TRBJ2-1, with 10 bases identical to TRBD2. The better agreement between TRBJ2-7 and the DNA end casts doubt on the J call. The CDR3 extends over 16 amino acids. Per the germline V gene, CDR1 is WSHSY and CDR2 is SAAADI. CDR3 DNA: TGCGCCAGCAGTCGACTAGCGGGCAGCATGCCCTACGAGCAGTACTTC. It encodes CASSRLAGSMPYEQYF.

V usage is TRBV27 and J usage is TRBJ2-7, with a tentative D call TRBD1 (5 bases). V was trimmed by 2 bases and J by 0 bases, leaving 11 bases between them. Germline CDR1 MNHEY, CDR2 SMNVEV (reference sequence). The CDR3 is made up of 15 amino acids. The CDR3 loop reads CASSLRQGSSYEQYF. The CDR3 bases are TGTGCCAGCAGTTTAAGGCAGGGAAGCTCCTACGAGCAGTACTTC.

The chain is built from TRBV20-1 and TRBJ2-5; 8 nucleotides agree with TRBD2. The CDR3 has 13 residues. J lost 2 bases, V lost 8 bases, and 7 bases had no gene match. In germline, CDR1 is DFQATT, CDR2 SNEGSKA (reference sequence). CDR3 DNA: TGCAGTCTCTTGGCTAGCGGGCAAGAGACCCAGTACTTC. Protein: CSLLASGQETQYF.

Turning to this clonotype: It is likely a read error, because the conserved phenylalanine at the end of the CDR3 is missing. The chain links TRBV5-5 to TRBJ1-2; TRBD1 is a possible D gene (5 bases). Trimming stripped 0 bases from V and 0 bases from J, with 12 bases between. CDR1 is SGHKS and CDR2 is YYEKEE in the germline V gene (reference sequence). The CDR3 contains 16 residues. The CDR3 DNA follows: TGTGCCAGCAGCTTGGACCCCGGCAGGGCTAACTATGGCTACACCCTC. Translation: CASSLDPGRANYGYTL.

The chain has TRBV18 and TRBJ1-1; D gene unclear. Per the germline V gene, CDR1 is KGHSH and CDR2 is LQKENI. The CDR3 runs to 14 residues. Trimming removed 10 bases from V and 5 bases from J, with 20 bases in between. The CDR3 region has the DNA TGTGCCACCTATATATCCTCTTTTGGGACTGAAGCTTTCTTT. It yields the protein CATYISSFGTEAFF. Full variable domain (missing parts from reference TRBV18 and TRBJ1-1): NAGVMQNPRHLVRRRGQEARLRCSPMKGHSHVYWYRQLPEEGLKFMVYLQKENIIDESGMPKERFSAEFPKEGPSILRIQQVVRGDSAAYFCATYISSFGTEAFFGQGTRLTVV.

This chain uses TRBV6-5 with TRBJ2-7, with 8 bases matching TRBD2. CDR1 MNHEY and CDR2 SVGAGI come from the germline V gene. V was clipped by 6 bases and J by 2 bases; unmatched bases: 6. The CDR3 runs to 14 residues. In DNA, the CDR3 is TGTGCCAGCAGATCCGGACTAGCTGCCTACGAGCAGTACTTC. Protein product: CASRSGLAAYEQYF.

The chain links TRBV7-2 to TRBJ2-1; 8 bases are shared with TRBD1. The CDR3 has 15 amino acids. J was trimmed by 4 bases and V by 6 bases; bases with no gene match: 8. CDR1 is SGHTA and CDR2 is FQGNSA in the germline V gene. The CDR3 is CASRADRGGYNEQFF. In DNA, the CDR3 is TGTGCCAGCAGGGCCGACAGGGGAGGTTACAATGAGCAGTTCTTC. Variable domain in full (rest from reference TRBV7-2 and TRBJ2-1): GAGVSQSPSNKVTEKGKDVELRCDPISGHTALYWYRQSLGQGLEFLIYFQGNSAPDKSGLPSDRFSAERTGGSVSTLTIQRTQQEDSAVYLCASRADRGGYNEQFFGPGTRLTVL.

With respect to this clonotype: One end of the junction does not line up with germline, which may come from a read error. The V gene is TRBV28, the J gene TRBJ1-5; D gene uncertain. Germline V gene sequence: CDR1 MDHEN, CDR2 SYDVKM. The CDR3 sequence is 14 residues long. For the CDR3, the DNA is TGTGCCAGCAGTTTACGGGGAAGCGCGCAGCCCCGGCATTTT. Translation gives CASSLRGSAQPRHF. Using reference TRBV28 and TRBJ1-5 for the parts outside the CDR3, the full variable domain is DVKVTQSSRYLVKRTGEKVFLECVQDMDHENMFWYRQDPGLGLRLIYFSYDVKMKEKGDIPEGYSVSREKKERFSLILESASTNQTSMYLCASSLRGSAQPRHFGDGTRLSIL.

The chain has TRBV20-1 and TRBJ1-5, with 8 bases matching TRBD1. Germline CDR1 and CDR2: DFQATT and SNEGSKA (reference sequence). This CDR3 spans 15 amino acids. V trimming: 5 bases; J trimming: 2 bases; junction bases outside the gene matches: 8. CDR3 sequence reads: CSASIADRGNQPQHF. In DNA, the CDR3 is TGCAGTGCTTCAATCGCGGACAGGGGCAATCAGCCCCAGCATTTT.

This chain joins TRBV6-1 and TRBJ2-2; TRBD2 agrees at 12 bases. CDR3 length equals 15 residues. Germline lookup yields CDR1 MNHNS and CDR2 SASEGT. Trimming took 5 bases from V and 6 from J; bases not matched to a gene: 4. The CDR3 nucleotides are TGTGCCAGCAGTCGGACTAGCGGGAATGCCGGGGAGCTGTTTTTT. It yields the protein CASSRTSGNAGELFF.

Only a few counts were recorded for this clonotype. The chain links TRBV20-1 to TRBJ2-2, with D possibly matching TRBD2 (6 bases). Per the germline V gene, CDR1 is DFQATT and CDR2 is SNEGSKA (reference sequence). V was pared by 3 bases and J by 2 bases, with 10 bases between. This CDR3 is 14 amino acids long. The CDR3 loop is CSARDGGNTGELFF. CDR3 coding DNA: TGCAGTGCTAGGGACGGGGGTAACACCGGGGAGCTGTTTTTT.

This clonotype was recorded a few times. The chain is built from TRBV20-1 and TRBJ1-4, with 8 bases fitting TRBD1. Germline CDR1 reads DFQATT; CDR2 reads SNEGSKA (reference sequence). This CDR3 region has 15 residues. With V trimmed by 1 base and J by 7 bases, 8 bases remained unmatched. The CDR3 here is CSARGLTGVGEKLFF. Written as DNA, the CDR3 is TGCAGTGCTAGAGGGTTGACAGGGGTGGGTGAAAAACTGTTTTTT.

The V call is TRBV7-2, the J call TRBJ2-7; 11 bases line up with TRBD2. The V segment lost 1 base and the J segment 2 bases; nucleotides outside the gene matches: 4. Germline CDR1 SGHTA, CDR2 FQGNSA. This CDR3 is 16 amino acids long. This chain's CDR3 is CASSLGGTSGTYEQYF. CDR3 bases: TGTGCCAGCAGCTTAGGTGGGACTAGCGGTACCTACGAGCAGTACTTC.

The chain couples TRBV6-6 to TRBJ2-5, with a possible D match to TRBD2 (5 bases). Deletions cut 4 bases from V and 7 bases from J, with 13 bases between. CDR1 is MNHNY, CDR2 SVGAGI, per germline (reference sequence). CDR3 length: 13 residues. Written as DNA, the CDR3 is TGTGCCAGCAGTTCCGTTGGAGGAGGGACCCAGTACTTC. This codes for CASSSVGGGTQYF.

This clonotype appeared a few times. CDR3 DNA sequence: TGTGCCAGCAGTGTTTCGGACAGCAACTCTGGGGCCAACGTCCTGACTTTC. It codes for CASSVSDSNSGANVLTF. The chain uses TRBV6-1 and TRBJ2-6; possible D gene TRBD1, 6 bases. The CDR3 length is 17 residues. Germline CDR1 MNHNS, CDR2 SASEGT. V dropped 4 bases and J dropped 0 bases, with 13 bases sitting between them.

This clonotype has at least ten counts. This chain links TRBV20-1 with TRBJ2-2; 7 positions match TRBD1. With 6 bases clipped from V and 6 bases from J, the junction kept 4 bases outside the gene matches. This CDR3 comprises 12 residues. Germline-derived CDR1 and CDR2 are DFQATT and SNEGSKA (reference sequence). The CDR3 sequence is CSARQGSGELFF. The CDR3 DNA reads TGCAGTGCGAGACAGGGCTCCGGGGAGCTGTTTTTT.

The gene calls are TRBV28 and TRBJ1-4; D remains ambiguous. Germline CDR1 reads MDHEN; CDR2 reads SYDVKM. The CDR3 extends over 15 amino acids. Trimming left V 4 bases short and J 5 bases short, with 14 bases between. CDR3 in amino acids: CASSSSGITNEKLFF. In DNA form, the CDR3 reads TGTGCCAGCAGTTCGTCGGGGATTACAAATGAAAAACTGTTTTTT. The full variable domain, completed using reference TRBV28 and TRBJ1-4, is DVKVTQSSRYLVKRTGEKVFLECVQDMDHENMFWYRQDPGLGLRLIYFSYDVKMKEKGDIPEGYSVSREKKERFSLILESASTNQTSMYLCASSSSGITNEKLFFGSGTQLSVL.